Sequencing of this T cell receptor (beta chain) was carried out in a study of shared clonotypes between healthy human individuals. On the study more broadly: The study used three CD4 naive, three CD4 memory, two CD8 naive and one CD8 memory plate per donor.

Regarding the study as a whole: On the whole, naive subsets had larger estimated richness than memory subsets had.

Comment on this clone: Its specificity is unknown.

The donors were all Caucasian adults (living in Nashville, Tennessee). For each subset, genomic DNA was distributed in equal portions over several immunoSEQ plates. Some clones are missing from TCRdb's copy, which holds only in-frame ones; the method was immunoSEQ multiplex PCR. The data contain 2 million to 3 million clones, 93% of them singletons. This clonotype originated in a man aged 18 to 35 in good health. Some clones in this sample may be carry-over from other donors' samples. The sequenced material came from naive CD4+ T cells from PBMCs. Subset indicated: CD45RA+ positively selected.

The CDR3, as DNA: TGTGCCAGCAGCCAAGTAGGGACTAGCGGGAGGCGCGCAGATACGCAGTATTTT. Its translation is CASSQVGTSGRRADTQYF. The V call is TRBV4-2, the J call TRBJ2-3; 15 bases match TRBD2. Germline assignment: CDR1 LGHNA and CDR2 YNFKEQ. The CDR3 runs to 18 residues. Trimming cost V 1 base and J 4 bases; bases outside gene matches: 6.